Here is one TCR beta chain with its context. Amplification targeted TCR beta CDR3 regions from RNA transcripts. Initially, a first-round RT-PCR of the TCR CDR3 employed the HTBI primer set. TCRdb re-called the multiplex PCR reads through MiXCR, storing one row per CDR3 protein. The sample shows around 350,000 distinct CDR3 sequences, about a sixth of them seen only once. The sample comes from a study of T cells in Graves' hyperthyroidism and ophthalmopathy. Whole-study context: Peripheral blood was collected at initial diagnosis, before any treatment.

Diagnosing involved the use of clinical symptoms, serum thyroxine and TRAb, thyroid ultrasound and orbital computed tomography. Predating any ophthalmopathy symptoms, the blood sample was taken at first hyperthyroidism diagnosis. Sequencing used blood. This clonotype originated in a woman aged 30 to 39 with Graves' hyperthyroidism that later progressed to Graves' ophthalmopathy.

DNA of the CDR3: TGCAGTGCCCCGCGAGGGGGCTCCTACAATGAGCAGTTCTTC. This translates into CSAPRGGSYNEQFF. The genes are TRBV20-1 and TRBJ2-1; TRBD1 might be the D (6 bases). Germline CDR1 reads DFQATT; CDR2 reads SNEGSKA (reference sequence). The V end lost 6 bases, the J end lost 0 bases, and 12 bases lay between the germline ends. The CDR3 runs 14 residues.